These 14 T cell receptor beta chains share one sample of origin, sequenced in a study of T cell repertoires in cytomegalovirus infection. One entry per CDR3 protein, called by TCRdb with MiXCR from the reads. The sample contains 290,000 or so distinct CDR3 sequences, roughly a tenth of which appear only once. Sequencing input: PBMCs. These receptors were taken from a human donor in good health (CMV status not recorded). Some clones in this sample may be carry-over from other donors' samples.

The table lists this clonotype with many counts. The V gene is TRBV6-5, the J gene TRBJ2-3; the D gene is possibly TRBD2 (6 bases). With 7 bases removed from V and 1 base from J, the gap between germline ends came to 9 bases. CDR1 and CDR2 (germline): MNHEY, SVGAGI. The CDR3 totals 13 residues. The CDR3 region is CASKPGGTDTQYF. CDR3 bases: TGTGCCAGCAAGCCGGGGGGCACAGATACGCAGTATTTT.

This clonotype was seen repeatedly, ten times or more. This chain connects TRBV5-1 to TRBJ2-7; TRBD1 or TRBD2 may be the D gene (5 bases each). This CDR3 region has 14 residues. The V end lost 2 bases, the J end lost 7 bases, and 16 bases lay between the germline ends. From germline, CDR1 is SGHRS and CDR2 YFSETQ. CDR3 region: CASSLGQGRREQYF. The CDR3 DNA follows: TGCGCCAGCAGCTTAGGGCAGGGCAGGAGGGAGCAGTACTTC.

The CDR3 sequence is CASSPERQLFF. Written as DNA, the CDR3 is TGTGCCAGCTCACCAGAGAGGCAACTGTTTTTT. This rearrangement joins TRBV18 to TRBJ1-4, with unresolved D. This CDR3 is 11 amino acids long. The V and J ends lost 2 bases and 12 bases respectively, with 7 bases between them. Germline CDR1 KGHSH, CDR2 LQKENI.

V is TRBV20-1 and J is TRBJ2-2; possibly TRBD2 for D (6 bases). Trimming shortened V by 5 bases and J by 1 base, and 14 bases separated the two germline ends. CDR3 length: 15 residues. The germline V gene has CDR1 DFQATT and CDR2 SNEGSKA (reference sequence). CDR3 region: CSADPRRENTGELFF. CDR3 bases: TGCAGTGCTGATCCTCGGCGGGAGAACACCGGGGAGCTGTTTTTT.

This clonotype was seen repeatedly, ten times or more. V gene TRBV7-2 combines with J gene TRBJ1-5; D is unresolved. The CDR3 loop spans 14 amino acids. Germline CDR1 reads SGHTA; CDR2 reads FQGNSA. The V gene lost 0 bases and the J gene lost 3 bases, with 6 bases spanning the gap. The CDR3 region is CASSLAGTNQPQHF. CDR3 nucleotide sequence: TGTGCCAGCAGCTTAGCGGGCACCAATCAGCCCCAGCATTTT.

This clonotype was picked up many times. The rearrangement joins TRBV20-1 to TRBJ2-3, with D perhaps TRBD2 (6 bases). V lost 3 bases and J 4 bases, leaving 14 bases between the germline ends. The CDR3 covers 14 residues. Germline V lookup: CDR1 DFQATT, CDR2 SNEGSKA (reference sequence). The CDR3 nucleotides read TGCAGTGCTAGCCCCAGGGAGGACGCAGATACGCAGTATTTT. This encodes CSASPREDADTQYF.

The V gene is TRBV20-1, the J gene TRBJ2-5; D unclear. Trimming pared 2 bases from V and 5 bases from J, leaving 12 bases between. The CDR3 is made up of 13 amino acids. The germline V gene has CDR1 DFQATT and CDR2 SNEGSKA (reference sequence). The CDR3 sequence: CSARKFGAETQYF. The CDR3, as DNA: TGCAGTGCTAGAAAGTTTGGTGCGGAGACCCAGTACTTC.

This clonotype was recorded many times. The chain carries TRBV25-1 and TRBJ2-7, with TRBD2 matching 8 bases. The CDR3 is 14 residues long. Germline V gene lookup returns CDR1 MGHDK and CDR2 SYGVNS. V shed 5 bases, J shed 1 base, and the junction held 4 bases outside the gene matches. CDR3 sequence: CASSRAGGSYEQYF. Written as DNA, the CDR3 is TGTGCCAGCAGTAGGGCGGGGGGATCCTACGAGCAGTACTTC.

This clonotype has a handful of counts. V gene TRBV20-1 combines with J gene TRBJ1-5, with 7 bases aligning to TRBD1. Germline V gene data show CDR1 as DFQATT and CDR2 as SNEGSKA (reference sequence). This CDR3 comprises 13 residues. The V segment lost 3 bases and the J segment 6 bases; nucleotides outside the gene matches: 5. For the CDR3, the DNA is TGCAGTGCTAGCCACGACAGGGCTCAGCCCCAGCATTTT. It encodes CSASHDRAQPQHF.

The V and J genes are TRBV6-6 and TRBJ2-1, with 7 nucleotides matching TRBD2. The V gene end was trimmed by 0 bases and the J gene end by 6 bases; junction bases not matched to a gene: 8. The CDR3 has 16 residues. CDR1 and CDR2 from the germline V gene are MNHNY and SVGAGI (reference sequence). The CDR3 DNA sequence: TGTGCCAGCAGTTACTCCTCCTCTAGCGGTTCCAATGAGCAGTTCTTC. Residues: CASSYSSSSGSNEQFF.

Concerning this clonotype itself: A much larger clone is a single base away; this may be a read error. This chain links TRBV3-1 with TRBJ1-2; TRBD1 matches at 7 bases. The CDR3 is made up of 17 amino acids. Germline CDR1 and CDR2: LGHDT and YNNKEL (reference sequence). In nucleotides, the CDR3 is TGTGCCAGCGGCCAAGAAGGTTACAGGGGAGGAAGCTATGGCTACACCTTC. This sequence encodes CASGQEGYRGGSYGYTF. The full variable domain, in which reference TRBV3-1 and TRBJ1-2 provide the parts outside the CDR3, is DTAVSQTPKYLVTQMGNDKSIKCEQNLGHDTMYWYKQDSKKFLKIMFSYNNKELIINETVPNRFSPKSPDKAHLNLHINSLELGDSAVYFCASGQEGYRGGSYGYTFGSGTRLTVV.

CDR3 coding DNA: TGCAGTGCTAGACTAGACAGAAGCTACGAGCAGTACGTC. Residues: CSARLDRSYEQYV. V gene TRBV20-1 combines with J gene TRBJ2-7; weak D call: TRBD1 (5 bases). Germline V gives CDR1 DFQATT, CDR2 SNEGSKA (reference sequence). This CDR3 contains 13 residues. The V gene lost 2 bases and the J gene lost 3 bases, with 11 bases spanning the gap.

This clonotype was seen at least ten times. The V and J genes are TRBV6-1 and TRBJ1-2; D gene uncertain. V was pared by 0 bases and J by 7 bases, with 12 bases between. Per germline, CDR1 MNHNS and CDR2 SASEGT. CDR3 length: 14 amino acids. The CDR3 loop reads CASSEALGSSGYTF. CDR3 sequence (DNA): TGTGCCAGCAGTGAAGCGCTAGGGTCTAGTGGCTACACCTTC.

This chain links TRBV5-8 with TRBJ2-5, with TRBD1 matching 10 bases. Germline V gene lookup returns CDR1 SGHTS and CDR2 YDEGEE. The CDR3 runs 15 residues. Germline trimming cut 4 bases from V and 2 bases from J; bases unmatched to any gene: 5. CDR3 sequence (DNA): TGTGCCAGCAGCCTGGGACAGGGGTCACAAGAGACCCAGTACTTC. This gives the protein CASSLGQGSQETQYF. Supplemented by reference TRBV5-8 and TRBJ2-5, the full variable domain reads EAGVTQSPTHLIKTRGQQATLRCSPISGHTSVYWYQQALGLGLQFLLWYDEGEERNRGNFPPRFSGRQFPNYSSELNVNALELEDSALYLCASSLGQGSQETQYFGPGTRLLVL.